The T cell receptor (beta chain) described here comes from a study of CD8+CD57+ T cells in acquired aplastic anemia. Notes on the study in general: Common to patients and controls were about 31 CD8+ CDR3 sequences.

Genomic DNA acted as the template from which TCR beta VDJ combination and CDR3 sequence profiling were carried out. One entry per CDR3 protein results from TCRdb running MiXCR on the reads. Of fewer than 250,000 distinct CDR3 sequences listed, approximately 49% are singletons. A word on this clonotype: Antigen: not known. One end of the junction does not line up with germline, which may come from a read error.

This CDR3 region has 15 residues. In germline, CDR1 is LNHDA, CDR2 SQIVND (reference sequence). The TCR originated in a human donor in good health, serving as a control. The sample taken for sequencing was sorted CD4+, CD8+, or CD8+CD57+ T cells (not recorded which) from PBMCs. This chain joins TRBV19 and TRBJ1-6; no definite D call. CDR3 sequence reads: CASSLQRADNSPLNF. Written as DNA, the CDR3 is TGTGCCAGTAGCCTACAGAGGGCAGATAATTCACCCCTCAACTTT. Drawing the rest from reference TRBV19 and TRBJ1-6, the complete variable domain is DGGITQSPKYLFRKEGQNVTLSCEQNLNHDAMYWYRQDPGQGLRLIYYSQIVNDFQKGDIAEGYSVSREKKESFPLTVTSAQKNPTAFYLCASSLQRADNSPLNFGNGTRLTVT.